This T cell receptor beta chain comes out of a study of T-cell memory formation after mild COVID-19. At the level of the study: Clusters were largely donor specific. The study's findings and limits: Contracting CD4+ clones were located mainly in CM and EM, and CD8+ clones in EMRA. Clones contracting day 15 to 85 were balanced CD4/CD8; later expanders leaned CD4+. Researchers found some responding clones in pre-infection memory, a sign that cross-reactive memory joined.

TCRdb reprocessed the 5' RACE reads with MiXCR, giving one entry per CDR3 protein. The sample shows about 210,000 distinct CDR3 sequences, around 27% of them seen only once. As concerns this clonotype: Its antigen is not known.

Material for sequencing was PBMCs or a T cell subset sorted from them (not recorded which). This clonotype was obtained from an adult woman who had mild COVID-19 (a few samples of this study predate the infection). Cell type and time point are not known.

The CDR3 DNA reads as TGTGCCAGCAGGCAGGATTTGGGGGCTTACAATGAGCAGTTCTTC. Protein: CASRQDLGAYNEQFF. The V gene is TRBV5-6, the J gene TRBJ2-1; D is perhaps TRBD1 (6 bases). V lost 5 bases to trimming and J lost 4 bases, with 16 bases between them. This CDR3 spans 15 amino acids. The V gene's germline CDR1 is SGHDT and CDR2 YYEEEE.